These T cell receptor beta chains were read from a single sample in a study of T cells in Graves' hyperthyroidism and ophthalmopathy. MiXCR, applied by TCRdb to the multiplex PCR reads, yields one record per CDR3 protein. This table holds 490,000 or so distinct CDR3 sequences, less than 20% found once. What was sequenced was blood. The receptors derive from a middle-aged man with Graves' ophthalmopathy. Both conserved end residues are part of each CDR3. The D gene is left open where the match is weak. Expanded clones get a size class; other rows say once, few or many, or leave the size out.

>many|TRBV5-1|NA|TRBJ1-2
CASSPGQSYGYTF
TGCGCCAGCAGCCCTGGACAGAGCTATGGCTACACCTTC
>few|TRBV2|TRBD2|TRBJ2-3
CASSVSSGSGTQYF
TGTGCCAGCAGTGTGTCTAGCGGGAGTGGTACGCAGTATTTT
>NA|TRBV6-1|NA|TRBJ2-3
CAIGTQHPYF
TGTGCCATCGGGACTCAACACCCGTATTTT
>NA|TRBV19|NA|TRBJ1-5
CASIPDTYSNQPQHF
TGTGCCAGTATACCGGACACGTATAGCAATCAGCCCCAGCATTTT
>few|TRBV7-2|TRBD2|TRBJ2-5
CASSLSWGAGVQTQYF
TGTGCCAGCAGCTTAAGTTGGGGAGCGGGAGTGCAGACCCAGTACTTC
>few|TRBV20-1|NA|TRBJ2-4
CSATTGTVQYF
TGCAGTGCTACTACAGGGACCGTTCAGTACTTC
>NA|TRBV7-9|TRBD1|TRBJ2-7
CASSFTRSRNRQGDEQYF
TGTGCCAGCAGCTTCACCCGCTCACGAAATCGACAGGGGGACGAGCAGTACTTC
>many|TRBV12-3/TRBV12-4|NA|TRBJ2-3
CASSILGAGRDTQYF
TGTGCCAGCAGTATCCTCGGGGCGGGAAGAGATACGCAGTATTTT
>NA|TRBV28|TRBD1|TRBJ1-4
CASSSAGTGVNEKLFF
TGTGCCAGCAGTTCCGCCGGGACAGGGGTTAATGAAAAACTGTTTTTT
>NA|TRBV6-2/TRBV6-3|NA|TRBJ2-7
CASSYSLWDGSYEQYF
TGTGCCAGCAGTTACTCGTTGTGGGACGGCAGCTACGAGCAGTACTTC
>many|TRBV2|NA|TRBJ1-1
CASRKGEDTEAFF
TGTGCCAGCAGGAAGGGGGAGGACACTGAAGCTTTCTTT
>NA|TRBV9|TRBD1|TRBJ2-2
CASSVSPGTGNTGELFF
TGTGCCAGCAGCGTCTCCCCGGGGACAGGGAACACCGGGGAGCTGTTTTTT
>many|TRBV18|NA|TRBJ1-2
CASSPPVASGWGYGYTF
TGTGCCAGCTCACCACCAGTTGCGTCGGGCTGGGGGTATGGCTACACCTTC
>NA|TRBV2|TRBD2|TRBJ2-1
CASSPGLAGGKSSSYNEQFF
TGTGCCAGCAGCCCAGGACTAGCGGGGGGCAAAAGCAGCTCCTACAATGAGCAGTTCTTC
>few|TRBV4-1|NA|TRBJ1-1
CASSQDSWGTEAFF
TGCGCCAGCAGCCAAGATTCGTGGGGCACTGAAGCTTTCTTT
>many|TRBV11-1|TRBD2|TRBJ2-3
CASSFSAGASTDTQYF
TGTGCCAGCAGCTTTTCAGCGGGGGCGAGCACAGATACGCAGTATTTT
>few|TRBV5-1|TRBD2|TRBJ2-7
CASSESPGGYEQYF
TGCGCCAGCAGCGAATCCCCGGGGGGCTACGAGCAGTACTTC
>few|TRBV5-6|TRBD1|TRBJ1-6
CASSLGGGQGGLYSPLHF
TGTGCCAGCAGTTTAGGAGGGGGACAGGGTGGACTTTATTCACCCCTCCACTTT
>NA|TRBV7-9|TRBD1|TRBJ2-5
CASSLITWHRGETQYF
TGTGCCAGCAGCTTAATCACATGGCACAGGGGAGAGACCCAGTACTTC
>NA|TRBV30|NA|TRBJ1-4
CAWTYGGRNEKLFF
TGTGCCTGGACGTACGGGGGACGTAATGAAAAACTGTTTTTT
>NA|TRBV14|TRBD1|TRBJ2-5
CASSHQGQGAWGQETQYF
TGTGCCAGCAGCCATCAGGGACAGGGGGCCTGGGGCCAAGAGACCCAGTACTTC
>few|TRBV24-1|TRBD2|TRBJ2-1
CATAGRGGGEQFF
TGTGCCACCGCCGGGCGGGGGGGCGGTGAGCAGTTCTTC
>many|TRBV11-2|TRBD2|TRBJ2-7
CASSLLADYEQYF
TGTGCCAGCAGCTTACTAGCGGACTACGAGCAGTACTTC
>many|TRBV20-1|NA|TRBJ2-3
CSARVLTDTQYF
TGCAGTGCTAGAGTACTAACCGATACGCAGTATTTT
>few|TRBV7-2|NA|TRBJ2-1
CASTRGDEQFF
TGTGCCAGCACTCGGGGCGATGAGCAGTTCTTC
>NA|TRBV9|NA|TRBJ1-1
CASSVDGQGLGTEAFF
TGTGCCAGCAGCGTCGACGGTCAGGGGCTAGGGACTGAAGCTTTCTTT
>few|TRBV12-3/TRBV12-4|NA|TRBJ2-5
CASTTEYQETQYF
TGTGCCAGCACCACGGAGTACCAAGAGACCCAGTACTTC
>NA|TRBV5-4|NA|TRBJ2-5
CASSLTANLKETQYF
TGTGCCAGCAGCCTTACCGCCAATCTTAAAGAGACCCAGTACTTC
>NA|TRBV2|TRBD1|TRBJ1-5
CASRGGQAINQPQHF
TGTGCCAGCAGAGGGGGACAGGCGATCAATCAGCCCCAGCATTTT
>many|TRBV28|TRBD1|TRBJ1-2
CASSFGQGWGKGYTF
TGTGCCAGCAGTTTTGGACAGGGGTGGGGGAAGGGCTACACCTTC
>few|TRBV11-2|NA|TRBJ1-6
CASSRGAGNTLNSPLHF
TGTGCCAGCAGTAGGGGGGCCGGAAATACCCTGAATTCACCCCTCCACTTT
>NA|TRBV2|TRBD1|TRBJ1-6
CASRPTGLSSYNSPLHF
TGTGCCAGCAGACCGACAGGGTTGAGCTCCTATAATTCACCCCTCCACTTT
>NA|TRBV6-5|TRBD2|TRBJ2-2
CASSYSPGGRSTGELFF
TGTGCCAGCAGTTACTCCCCCGGCGGGAGGTCGACCGGGGAGCTGTTTTTT
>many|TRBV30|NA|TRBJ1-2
CAWSVGTLYGYTF
TGTGCCTGGAGTGTCGGGACACTCTATGGCTACACCTTC
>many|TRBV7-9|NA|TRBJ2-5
CASSPWTPQETQYF
TGTGCCAGCAGCCCCTGGACTCCACAAGAGACCCAGTACTTC
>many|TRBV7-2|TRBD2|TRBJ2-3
CASSLTSGRPGDTQYF
TGTGCCAGCAGCTTGACTAGCGGGAGACCAGGGGATACGCAGTATTTT
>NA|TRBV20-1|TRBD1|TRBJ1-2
CSARDRLRGYTF
TGCAGTGCTCGGGACAGGCTAAGAGGCTACACCTTC
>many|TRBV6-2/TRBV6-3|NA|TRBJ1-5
CASSYRDNQPQHF
TGTGCCAGCAGTTACAGGGACAATCAGCCCCAGCATTTT
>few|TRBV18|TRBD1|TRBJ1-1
CASSPNDRGLAFF
TGTGCCAGCTCACCGAATGACAGGGGGCTAGCTTTCTTT
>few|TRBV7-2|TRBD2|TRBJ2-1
CASNLPTSGKAYNEQFF
TGTGCCAGCAACCTACCGACTAGCGGGAAAGCCTACAATGAGCAGTTCTTC
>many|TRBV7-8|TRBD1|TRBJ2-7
CASSLVSGGAHSEQYF
TGTGCCAGCAGCTTAGTATCAGGGGGCGCCCATAGCGAGCAGTACTTC
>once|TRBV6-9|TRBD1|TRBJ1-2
CASSLPGTGVNYGYTF
TGTGCCAGCAGTTTACCCGGGACAGGGGTAAACTATGGCTACACCTTC
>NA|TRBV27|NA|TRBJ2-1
CASSLPGFGNEQFF
TGTGCCAGCAGCCTCCCAGGGTTTGGCAATGAGCAGTTCTTC
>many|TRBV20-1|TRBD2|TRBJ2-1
CSARKISGGLSYNEQFF
TGCAGTGCTAGAAAGATTAGCGGGGGGCTATCCTACAATGAGCAGTTCTTC
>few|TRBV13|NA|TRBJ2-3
CASSLMGPSTDTQYF
TGTGCCAGCAGCTTAATGGGGCCCAGCACAGATACGCAGTATTTT
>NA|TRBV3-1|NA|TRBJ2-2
CASSQGGIGELFF
TGTGCCAGCAGCCAAGGTGGGATCGGGGAGCTGTTTTTT
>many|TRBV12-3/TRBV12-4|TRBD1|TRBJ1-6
CASREQGRGSYNSPLHF
TGTGCCAGCAGGGAACAGGGGAGGGGGAGCTATAATTCACCCCTCCACTTT
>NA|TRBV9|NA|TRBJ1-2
CASSAPGGYGYTF
TGTGCCAGCAGCGCCCCCGGGGGGTATGGCTACACCTTC
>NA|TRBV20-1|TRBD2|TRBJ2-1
CSVHPGSGGPRSSYNEQFF
TGCAGTGTCCACCCGGGGAGCGGGGGGCCTAGGAGCTCCTACAATGAGCAGTTCTTC
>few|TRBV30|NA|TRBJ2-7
CAWSPSHEQYF
TGTGCCTGGAGTCCGTCCCACGAGCAGTACTTC
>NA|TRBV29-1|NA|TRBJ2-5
CSVSGLQETQYF
TGCAGCGTCTCGGGACTTCAAGAGACCCAGTACTTC
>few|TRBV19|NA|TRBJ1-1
CASSIWGHGAFF
TGTGCCAGTAGTATATGGGGACACGGAGCTTTCTTT
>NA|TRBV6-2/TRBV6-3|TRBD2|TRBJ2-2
CASSSERGGNTGELFF
TGTGCCAGCAGTTCCGAGCGGGGGGGGAACACCGGGGAGCTGTTTTTT
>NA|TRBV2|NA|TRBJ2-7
CASPRPDPPYEQYF
TGTGCCAGCCCTAGACCGGACCCACCCTACGAGCAGTACTTC
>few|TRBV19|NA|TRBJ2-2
CASSLPLAGLPGELFF
TGTGCCAGTAGTCTTCCCCTAGCAGGTCTCCCCGGGGAGCTGTTTTTT